These 15 T cell receptor beta chains were sequenced from one sample in a study of CD8 T cells in Susac syndrome. RNA in amounts of roughly 0.5 to 1 ug was reverse transcribed with random hexamers. TCRdb independently ran MiXCR on the immunoSEQ multiplex PCR reads; one entry per CDR3 protein. Found here are fewer than 95,000 distinct CDR3 sequences, 95% to 96% of them singletons; the top ten hold about 0.65%. Sequencing input: CD8+ T cells from PBMCs. All receptors come from a human donor with Susac syndrome.

The chain combines TRBV10-3 with TRBJ2-5, with TRBD1 matching over 8 bases. Germline CDR1 ENHRY, CDR2 SYGVKD. The ends lost 10 bases at V and 5 bases at J; junction bases unmatched: 18. The CDR3 loop spans 16 amino acids. CDR3 DNA: TGTGCCACAGGGGGTCGGGGGACAGGCACCGTCGAGACCCAGTACTTC. Translating gives CATGGRGTGTVETQYF.

J is TRBJ2-6 and V is TRBV29-1, with D unclear. CDR1 and CDR2 (germline): SQVTM, ANQGSEA. CDR3 length: 13 amino acids. V dropped 2 bases and J dropped 0 bases, with 2 bases sitting between them. The CDR3 region has the DNA TGCAGCGTTGAACCCTCTGGGGCCAACGTCCTGACTTTC. Its protein is CSVEPSGANVLTF.

This clonotype has a single count. The chain couples TRBV20-1 to TRBJ1-2, with D unresolved. V lost 6 bases and J lost 3, with 11 bases in between. Per the germline V gene, CDR1 is DFQATT and CDR2 is SNEGSKA (reference sequence). There are 12 residues in the CDR3. The DNA for the CDR3 is TGCAGTGCAAAGATGGCCGACTATGGCTACACCTTC. Translated: CSAKMADYGYTF.

The chain couples TRBV7-6 to TRBJ1-2, with D tentatively TRBD1 (6 bases). Germline V CDR1 and CDR2: SGHVS, FNYEAQ. The CDR3 length is 16 residues. V dropped 2 bases and J dropped 4 bases, with 17 bases sitting between them. The CDR3 protein is CASSLSRSGGIYGYTF. CDR3 bases: TGTGCCAGCAGCTTATCCCGAAGCGGGGGCATCTATGGCTACACCTTC.

The chain carries TRBV29-1 and TRBJ2-1, with D tentatively TRBD2 (6 bases). This CDR3 has 13 residues. Germline V gives CDR1 SQVTM, CDR2 ANQGSEA. Trimming pared 1 base from V and 4 bases from J, leaving 8 bases between. The DNA for the CDR3 is TGCAGCGTTGAAGTTGGGGGGTACAATGAGCAGTTCTTC. It translates to CSVEVGGYNEQFF.

The gene calls are TRBV14 and TRBJ2-5, with a possible D match to TRBD2 (5 bases). V was cut by 2 bases and J by 0 bases, with 7 bases left in between. The CDR3 spans 14 residues. Germline lookup yields CDR1 SGHDN and CDR2 FVKESK. The DNA for the CDR3 is TGTGCCAGCAGCCAAAAGCGGTACCAAGAGACCCAGTACTTC. Its protein product is CASSQKRYQETQYF. Supplemented by reference TRBV14 and TRBJ2-5, the full variable domain reads EAGVTQFPSHSVIEKGQTVTLRCDPISGHDNLYWYRRVMGKEIKFLLHFVKESKQDESGMPNNRFLAERTGGTYSTLKVQPAELEDSGVYFCASSQKRYQETQYFGPGTRLLVL.

CDR3: CASSSLNRVYEQYF. CDR3 sequence (DNA): TGTGCCAGCAGCTCATTAAACAGGGTCTACGAGCAGTACTTC. This chain joins TRBV7-9 and TRBJ2-7, with a weak D call TRBD1 (6 bases). Germline loops: CDR1 SEHNR, CDR2 FQNEAQ (reference sequence). Trimming left V 4 bases short and J 3 bases short, with 13 bases between. CDR3 size: 14 residues.

This sequence joins TRBV29-1 and TRBJ2-2, with TRBD1 identical over 8 bases. CDR1 is SQVTM, CDR2 ANQGSEA, per germline. The junction had 10 bases not matched to a gene; V was cut back by 7 bases and J by 0 bases. There are 16 residues in the CDR3. The DNA of the CDR3 is TGCAGCGACCCGAGGACAGGGCCCGCGAACACCGGGGAGCTGTTTTTT. Protein: CSDPRTGPANTGELFF.

In its sample, this clonotype was seen once. V gene TRBV9 combines with J gene TRBJ2-7, with D tentatively TRBD2 (7 bases). The CDR3 sequence is 14 residues long. V was pared by 4 bases and J by 4 bases, with 15 bases between. The germline V gene has CDR1 SGDLS and CDR2 YYNGEE. CDR3 protein: CASSRWGGRYEQYF. CDR3 coding DNA: TGTGCCAGCAGCAGGTGGGGGGGCCGGTACGAGCAGTACTTC.

This sequence joins TRBV5-4 and TRBJ2-7, with D maybe TRBD1 (6 bases). Germline V CDR1 and CDR2: SGHNT, YYREEE (reference sequence). V was shortened by 4 bases and J by 0 bases, with 11 bases between the two germline ends. The CDR3 loop spans 14 amino acids. CDR3 sequence (DNA): TGTGCCAGCAGCCAAGGACAGAACTCCTACGAGCAGTACTTC. Amino acids: CASSQGQNSYEQYF.

This clonotype is a singleton in its sample. The chain combines TRBV20-1 with TRBJ1-5; 7 bases fit TRBD1. The CDR3 covers 15 residues. Trimming took 3 bases from V and 5 from J; bases not matched to a gene: 10. The germline V gene has CDR1 DFQATT and CDR2 SNEGSKA (reference sequence). CDR3 amino acids: CSASTGAAGDQPQHF. The CDR3 DNA sequence: TGCAGTGCTAGTACAGGGGCGGCAGGCGATCAGCCCCAGCATTTT.

The V and J genes are TRBV7-2 and TRBJ1-1; D unresolved. The ends were cut back, 1 base at V and 7 bases at J, with 13 bases in the middle. There are 14 residues in the CDR3. Per the germline V gene, CDR1 is SGHTA and CDR2 is FQGNSA. CDR3 loop: CASSLVGLEGEAFF. In DNA, the CDR3 is TGTGCCAGCAGCTTAGTAGGGCTCGAGGGTGAAGCTTTCTTT.

The rearrangement uses TRBV11-2 and TRBJ2-3; D perhaps matches TRBD2 (5 bases). This CDR3 contains 14 residues. The V end lost 0 bases, the J end lost 4 bases, and 8 bases lay between the germline ends. Germline CDR1 and CDR2: SGHAT and FQNNGV. The DNA of the CDR3 is TGTGCCAGCAGCTTAGAGCGGGTCTCAGATACGCAGTATTTT. This codes for CASSLERVSDTQYF.

The J gene is TRBJ2-3, the V gene TRBV29-1; 7 bases agree with TRBD1. CDR1 SQVTM and CDR2 ANQGSEA come from the germline V gene. Germline trimming cut 7 bases from V and 3 bases from J; bases unmatched to any gene: 13. The CDR3 totals 15 residues. Here the CDR3 reads CSGNVDRDETDTQYF. The CDR3 DNA sequence: TGCAGCGGCAACGTTGACAGGGACGAAACAGATACGCAGTATTTT.

This chain uses TRBV20-1 with TRBJ2-2; D perhaps matches TRBD1 (5 bases). V was pared by 4 bases and J by 2 bases, with 11 bases between. This CDR3 spans 14 amino acids. Germline CDR1 reads DFQATT; CDR2 reads SNEGSKA (reference sequence). CDR3 coding DNA: TGCAGTGCTAAAATGGGGCCTAACACCGGGGAGCTGTTTTTT. Translation gives CSAKMGPNTGELFF.